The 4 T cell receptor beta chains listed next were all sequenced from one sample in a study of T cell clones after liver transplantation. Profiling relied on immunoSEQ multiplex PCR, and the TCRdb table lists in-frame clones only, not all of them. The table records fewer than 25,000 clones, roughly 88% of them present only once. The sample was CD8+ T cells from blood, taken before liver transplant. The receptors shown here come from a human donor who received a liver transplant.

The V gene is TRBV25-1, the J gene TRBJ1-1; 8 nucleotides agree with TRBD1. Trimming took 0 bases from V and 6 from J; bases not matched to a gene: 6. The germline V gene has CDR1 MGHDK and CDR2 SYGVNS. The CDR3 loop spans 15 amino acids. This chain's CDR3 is CASSEYQGATAEAFF. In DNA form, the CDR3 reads TGTGCCAGCAGTGAATATCAGGGGGCGACCGCTGAAGCTTTCTTT.

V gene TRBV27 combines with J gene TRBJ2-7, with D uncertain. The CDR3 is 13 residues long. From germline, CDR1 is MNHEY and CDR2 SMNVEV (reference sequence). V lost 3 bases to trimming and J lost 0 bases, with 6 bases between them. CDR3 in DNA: TGTGCCAGCAGTTTGACAAACTCCTACGAGCAGTACTTC. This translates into CASSLTNSYEQYF.

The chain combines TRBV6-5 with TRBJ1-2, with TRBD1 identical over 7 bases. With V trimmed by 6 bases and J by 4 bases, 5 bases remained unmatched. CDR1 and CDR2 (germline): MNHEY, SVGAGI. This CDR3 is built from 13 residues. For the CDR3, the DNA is TGTGCCAGCAGCCAGACAGGGAGCTATGGCTACACCTTC. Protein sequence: CASSQTGSYGYTF.

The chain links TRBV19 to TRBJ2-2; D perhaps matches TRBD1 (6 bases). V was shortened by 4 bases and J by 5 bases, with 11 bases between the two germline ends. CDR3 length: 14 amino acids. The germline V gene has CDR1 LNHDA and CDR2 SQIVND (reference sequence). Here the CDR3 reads CASSSGGGTGELFF. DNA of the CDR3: TGTGCCAGTAGTAGTGGGGGCGGAACCGGGGAGCTGTTTTTT.